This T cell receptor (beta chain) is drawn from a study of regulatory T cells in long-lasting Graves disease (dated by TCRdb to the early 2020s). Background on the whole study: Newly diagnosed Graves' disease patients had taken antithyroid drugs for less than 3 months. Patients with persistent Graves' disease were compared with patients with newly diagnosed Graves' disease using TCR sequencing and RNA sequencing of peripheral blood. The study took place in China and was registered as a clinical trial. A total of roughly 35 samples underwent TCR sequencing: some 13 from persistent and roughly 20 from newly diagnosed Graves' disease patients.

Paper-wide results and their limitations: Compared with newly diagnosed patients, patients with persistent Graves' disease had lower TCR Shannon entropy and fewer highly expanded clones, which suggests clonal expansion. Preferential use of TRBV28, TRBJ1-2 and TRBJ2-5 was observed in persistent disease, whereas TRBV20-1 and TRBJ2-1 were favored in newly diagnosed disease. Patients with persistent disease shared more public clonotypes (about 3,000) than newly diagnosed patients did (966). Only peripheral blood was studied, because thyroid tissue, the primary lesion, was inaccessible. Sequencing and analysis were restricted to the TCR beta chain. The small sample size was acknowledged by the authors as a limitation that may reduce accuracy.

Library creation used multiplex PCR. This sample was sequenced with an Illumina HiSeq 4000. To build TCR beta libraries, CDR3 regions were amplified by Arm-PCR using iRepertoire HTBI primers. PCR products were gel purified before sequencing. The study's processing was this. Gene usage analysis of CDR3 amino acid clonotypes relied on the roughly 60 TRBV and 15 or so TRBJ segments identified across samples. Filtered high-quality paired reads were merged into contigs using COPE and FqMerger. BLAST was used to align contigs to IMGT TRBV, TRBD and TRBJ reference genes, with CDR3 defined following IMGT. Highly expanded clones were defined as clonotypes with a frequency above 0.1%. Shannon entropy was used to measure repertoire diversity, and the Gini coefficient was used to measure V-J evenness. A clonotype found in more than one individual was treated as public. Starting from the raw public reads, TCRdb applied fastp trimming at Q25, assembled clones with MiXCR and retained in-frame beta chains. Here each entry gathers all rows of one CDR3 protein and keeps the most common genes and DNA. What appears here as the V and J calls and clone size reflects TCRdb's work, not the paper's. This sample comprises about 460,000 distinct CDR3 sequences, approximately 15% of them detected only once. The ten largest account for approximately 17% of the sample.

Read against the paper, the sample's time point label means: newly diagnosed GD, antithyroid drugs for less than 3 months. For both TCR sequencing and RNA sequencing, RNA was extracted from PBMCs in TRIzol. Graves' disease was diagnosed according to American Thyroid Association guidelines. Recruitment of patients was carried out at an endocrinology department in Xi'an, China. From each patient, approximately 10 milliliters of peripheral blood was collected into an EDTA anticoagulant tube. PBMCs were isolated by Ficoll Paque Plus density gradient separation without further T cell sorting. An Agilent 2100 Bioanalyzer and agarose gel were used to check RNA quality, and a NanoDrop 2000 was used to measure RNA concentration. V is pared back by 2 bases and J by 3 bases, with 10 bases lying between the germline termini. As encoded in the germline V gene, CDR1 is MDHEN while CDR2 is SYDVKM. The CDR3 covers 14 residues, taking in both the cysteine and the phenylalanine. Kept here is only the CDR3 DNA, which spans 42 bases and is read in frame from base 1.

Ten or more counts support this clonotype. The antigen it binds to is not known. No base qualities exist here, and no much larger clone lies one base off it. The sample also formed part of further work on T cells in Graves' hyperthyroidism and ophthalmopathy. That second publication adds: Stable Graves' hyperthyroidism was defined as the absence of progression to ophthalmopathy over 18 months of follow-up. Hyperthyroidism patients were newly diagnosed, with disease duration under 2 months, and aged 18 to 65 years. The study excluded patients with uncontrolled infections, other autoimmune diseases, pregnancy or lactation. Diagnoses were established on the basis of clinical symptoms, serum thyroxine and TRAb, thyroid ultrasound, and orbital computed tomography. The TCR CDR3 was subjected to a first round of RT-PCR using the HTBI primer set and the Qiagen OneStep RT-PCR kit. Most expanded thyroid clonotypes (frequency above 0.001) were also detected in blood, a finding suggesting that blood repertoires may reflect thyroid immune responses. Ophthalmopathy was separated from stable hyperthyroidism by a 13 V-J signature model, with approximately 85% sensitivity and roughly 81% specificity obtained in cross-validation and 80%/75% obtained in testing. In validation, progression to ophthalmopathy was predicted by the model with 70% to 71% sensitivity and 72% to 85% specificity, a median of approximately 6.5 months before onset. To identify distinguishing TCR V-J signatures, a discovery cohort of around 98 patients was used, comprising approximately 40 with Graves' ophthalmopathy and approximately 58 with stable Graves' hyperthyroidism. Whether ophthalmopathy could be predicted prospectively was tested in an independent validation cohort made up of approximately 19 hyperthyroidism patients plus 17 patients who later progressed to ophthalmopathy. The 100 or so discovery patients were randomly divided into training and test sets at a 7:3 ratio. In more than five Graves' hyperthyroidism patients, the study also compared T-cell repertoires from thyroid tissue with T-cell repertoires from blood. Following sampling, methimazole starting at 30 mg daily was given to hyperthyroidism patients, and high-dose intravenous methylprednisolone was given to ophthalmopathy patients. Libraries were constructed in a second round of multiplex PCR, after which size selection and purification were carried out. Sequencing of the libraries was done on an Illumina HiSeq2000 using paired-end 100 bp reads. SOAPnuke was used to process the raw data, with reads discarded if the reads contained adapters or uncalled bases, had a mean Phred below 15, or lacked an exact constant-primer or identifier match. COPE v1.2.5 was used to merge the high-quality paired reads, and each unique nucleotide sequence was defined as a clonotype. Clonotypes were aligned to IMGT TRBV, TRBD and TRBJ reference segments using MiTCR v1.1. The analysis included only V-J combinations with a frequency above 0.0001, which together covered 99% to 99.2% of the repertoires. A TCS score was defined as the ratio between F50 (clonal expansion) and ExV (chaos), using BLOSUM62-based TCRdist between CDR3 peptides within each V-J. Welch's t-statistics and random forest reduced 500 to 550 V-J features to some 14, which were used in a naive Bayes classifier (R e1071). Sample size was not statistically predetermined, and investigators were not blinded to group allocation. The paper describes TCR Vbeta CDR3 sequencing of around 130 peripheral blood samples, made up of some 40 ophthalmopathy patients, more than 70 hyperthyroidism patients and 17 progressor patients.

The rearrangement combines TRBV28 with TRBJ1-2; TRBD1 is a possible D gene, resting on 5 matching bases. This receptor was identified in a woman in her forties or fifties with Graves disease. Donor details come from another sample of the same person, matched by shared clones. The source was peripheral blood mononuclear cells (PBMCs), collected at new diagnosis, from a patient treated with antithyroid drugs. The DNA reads TGTGCCAGCAGTTTACCAGGGAACGACTATGGCTACACCTTC. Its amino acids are CASSLPGNDYGYTF.